This T cell receptor (beta chain) was recovered during a study of blood T cell repertoires in COVID-19. The junction had 14 bases not matched to a gene; V was cut back by 4 bases and J by 10 bases. The CDR3 sequence is 15 residues long. Germline V gene sequence: CDR1 SGHRS, CDR2 YFSETQ. Data came from immunoSEQ multiplex PCR; TCRdb stores just in-frame clones and leaves some out. The sample records 130,000 to 150,000 clones, approximately 80% being singletons. The clonotype comes from an elderly woman with acute or convalescent COVID-19. V and J are TRBV5-1 and TRBJ2-1; TRBD1 matches 7 bases. Sequenced sample: peripheral blood. This chain's CDR3 is CASSPLFGVQGEQFF. The CDR3 DNA reads TGCGCCAGCAGCCCACTTTTTGGGGTACAGGGGGAGCAGTTCTTC.